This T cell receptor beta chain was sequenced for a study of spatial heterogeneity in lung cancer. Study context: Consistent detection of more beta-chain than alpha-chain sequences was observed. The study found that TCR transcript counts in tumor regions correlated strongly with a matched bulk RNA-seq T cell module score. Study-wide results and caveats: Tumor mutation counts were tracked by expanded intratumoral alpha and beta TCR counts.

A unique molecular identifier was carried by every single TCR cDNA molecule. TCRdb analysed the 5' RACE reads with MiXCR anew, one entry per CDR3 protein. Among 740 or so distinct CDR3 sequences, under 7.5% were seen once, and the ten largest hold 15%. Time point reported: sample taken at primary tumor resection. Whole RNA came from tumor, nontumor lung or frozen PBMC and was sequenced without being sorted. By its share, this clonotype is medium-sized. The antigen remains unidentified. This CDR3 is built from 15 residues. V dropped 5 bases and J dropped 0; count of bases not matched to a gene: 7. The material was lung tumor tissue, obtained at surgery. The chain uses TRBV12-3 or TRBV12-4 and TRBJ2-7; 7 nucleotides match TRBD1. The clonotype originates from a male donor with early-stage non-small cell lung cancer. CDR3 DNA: TGTGCCAGCAGTGCCGACAGGGTATTCTCCTACGAGCAGTACTTC. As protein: CASSADRVFSYEQYF.